The 19 T cell receptor beta chains below come from one sample, sequenced in a study of glioma-infiltrating T cells (dated by TCRdb to 2015 to 2016). Data came from an Illumina MiSeq. The iRepertoire nested amplicon-rescue multiplex PCR (arm-PCR) platform was used to amplify TCR alpha and beta CDR3 regions from RNA. The raw public reads went through TCRdb reprocessing: fastp at Q25, MiXCR clone calling, in-frame beta chains kept. Identical CDR3 protein sequences are pooled into one entry, listed with their most common genes and DNA. This sample comprises around 21,000 distinct CDR3 sequences, just under 25% of them detected only once. About an eighth of the sample goes to the ten largest clones. Sequencing was performed on glioma tissue, nonneoplastic brain tissue, or PBMCs (not recorded which). The receptors derive from a human donor with low-grade glioma or glioblastoma, undergoing nonglioma brain surgery, or in good health (not recorded which).

For this clonotype: A much larger clone differs from this one at a single base, so this may be a read error. The V call is TRBV20-1, the J call TRBJ2-1, with 7 bases lining up with TRBD1. The CDR3 sequence is 14 residues long. Germline trimming cut 5 bases from V and 5 bases from J; bases unmatched to any gene: 9. CDR1 is DFQATT, CDR2 SNEGSKA, per germline (reference sequence). In DNA form, the CDR3 reads TGCAGTGCTCCCCCCAGACAGGGTGACAATGAGCAGTTCTTC. Protein sequence: CSAPPRQGDNEQFF.

This clonotype came up a few times. V usage is TRBV18 and J usage is TRBJ2-1; 7 nucleotides match TRBD1. The germline V gene has CDR1 KGHSH and CDR2 LQKENI. CDR3 size: 14 residues. V gave up 6 bases and J gave up 3 bases; unmatched junction bases: 5. The DNA for the CDR3 is TGTGCCAGCTCGCCCGACAGGGACTACAATGAGCAGTTCTTC. Translated, it gives CASSPDRDYNEQFF.

The rearrangement uses TRBV2 and TRBJ1-3, with 11 bases aligning to TRBD1. The CDR3 contains 18 residues. Germline CDR1 is SNHLY and CDR2 is FYNNEI. After removal of 5 bases from V and 0 bases from J, the junction contained 9 bases not matched to a gene. CDR3 DNA: TGTGCCAGCAGTCCTCCGGACAGGGGGCTGAGCTCTGGAAACACCATATATTTT. Amino acids: CASSPPDRGLSSGNTIYF.

This clonotype was counted many times. The chain recombines TRBV24-1 with TRBJ1-2; 10 nucleotides agree with TRBD1. The trim removed 4 bases at V and 6 bases at J, leaving 4 bases unmatched. The length of the CDR3 is 14 residues. Germline V gives CDR1 KGHDR, CDR2 SFDVKD. CDR3 bases: TGTGCCACCAGTGACCGCGGGACAGGGGATGGCTACACCTTC. Protein product: CATSDRGTGDGYTF.

Comments on this clonotype: One end of the junction fails to match germline, which may point to a read error. The gene calls are TRBV6-5 and TRBJ2-2; D is uncertain. Germline-derived CDR1 and CDR2 are MNHEY and SVGAGI. CDR3 length: 14 residues. The CDR3 nucleotides read TGTACCAGCATCTTCGAGCGAAGCACCGGGGAGCTGTTTTTT. Protein: CTSIFERSTGELFF.

This sequence joins TRBV6-1 and TRBJ2-1, with 11 bases lining up with TRBD2. Per the germline V gene, CDR1 is MNHNS and CDR2 is SASEGT. This CDR3 is 14 amino acids long. V lost 4 bases to trimming and J lost 7 bases; unmatched junction nucleotides: 3. CDR3 residues: CASSGLAGWNEQFF. CDR3 nucleotide sequence: TGTGCCAGCAGTGGACTAGCGGGGTGGAATGAGCAGTTCTTC.

This clonotype was seen a handful of times. The J gene is TRBJ2-5, the V gene TRBV7-8; D remains ambiguous. The CDR3 is 11 residues long. V lost 3 bases to trimming and J lost 6 bases, with 5 bases between them. Germline V gene lookup returns CDR1 SGHVS and CDR2 FQNEAQ. This chain's CDR3 is CASSLRQTQYF. For the CDR3, the DNA is TGTGCCAGCAGCTTGAGGCAGACCCAGTACTTC.

This clonotype has a count of ten or more. The chain links TRBV29-1 to TRBJ2-3; 9 bases match TRBD1. This CDR3 contains 13 residues. V shed 8 bases, J shed 6 bases, and the junction held 9 bases outside the gene matches. Germline V gene lookup returns CDR1 SQVTM and CDR2 ANQGSEA. CDR3 in DNA: TGCAGCACCGGGACAGGGAGTTCTGATACGCAGTATTTT. Protein: CSTGTGSSDTQYF.

This clonotype was seen more than once but under ten times. The V call is TRBV14, the J call TRBJ1-2; 7 positions match TRBD1. CDR1 is SGHDN, CDR2 FVKESK, per germline. V was clipped by 1 base and J by 1 base; unmatched bases: 6. The CDR3 is made up of 16 amino acids. The CDR3 DNA reads TGTGCCAGCAGCCAAGTCCCCAGGGGGGATAACTATGGCTACACCTTC. Residues: CASSQVPRGDNYGYTF.

The genes are TRBV7-3 and TRBJ1-5; no clear D gene. With 0 bases removed from V and 3 bases from J, the gap between germline ends came to 15 bases. CDR1 SGHTA and CDR2 FQGTGA come from the germline V gene. The CDR3 covers 17 residues. In DNA form, the CDR3 reads TGTGCCAGCAGCTTAACGGTGGCCAGCCACCTCAATCAGCCCCAGCATTTT. Translating gives CASSLTVASHLNQPQHF. Complete variable domain (other parts from reference TRBV7-3 and TRBJ1-5): GAGVSQTPSNKVTEKGKYVELRCDPISGHTALYWYRQSLGQGPEFLIYFQGTGAADDSGLPNDRFFAVRPEGSVSTLKIQRTERGDSAVYLCASSLTVASHLNQPQHFGDGTRLSIL.

There are many counts of this clonotype. This chain joins TRBV11-2 and TRBJ1-1; the D is unclear. The CDR3 extends over 13 amino acids. Trimming stripped 3 bases from V and 3 bases from J, with 8 bases between. Germline CDR1 and CDR2: SGHAT and FQNNGV. The CDR3 nucleotides read TGTGCCAGCAGCTTTACCCGAGACACTGAAGCTTTCTTT. Translated: CASSFTRDTEAFF.

J is TRBJ1-2 and V is TRBV29-1; a possible D gene is TRBD1 (5 bases). Germline V lookup: CDR1 SQVTM, CDR2 ANQGSEA. Trimming took 7 bases from V and 2 from J, leaving 11 bases between them. This CDR3 has 12 residues. CDR3 residues: CSGGGGNYGYTF. CDR3 in DNA: TGCAGCGGGGGCGGCGGGAACTATGGCTACACCTTC.

Comments on this clonotype: This may arise from a read error, as a much more abundant clone is one base away. The chain uses TRBV7-2 and TRBJ2-3; 11 bases agree with TRBD2. Losses at the gene ends were 2 bases for V and 1 base for J; bases not matched to a gene: 2. Germline values: CDR1 SGHTA, CDR2 FQGNSA. This CDR3 region has 16 residues. CDR3 in amino acids: CASSLRLAGCTDTQYF. In nucleotides, the CDR3 is TGTGCCAGCAGCTTACGACTAGCGGGGTGCACAGATACGCAGTATTTT.

This clonotype showed up many times. The chain uses TRBV7-6 and TRBJ2-3; D not certain. This CDR3 has 12 residues. Looked up from germline, CDR1 is SGHVS and CDR2 is FNYEAQ. Trimming took off 4 bases at V and 5 bases at J, with 7 bases between the two ends. CDR3 sequence: CASSSRGDTQYF. In DNA form, the CDR3 reads TGTGCCAGCAGCTCCCGCGGAGATACGCAGTATTTT.

This clonotype has a count of ten or more. This chain uses TRBV7-9 with TRBJ1-1; D is possibly TRBD1 (6 bases). The CDR3 spans 13 residues. With 6 bases removed from V and 3 bases from J, the gap between germline ends came to 11 bases. Per the germline V gene, CDR1 is SEHNR and CDR2 is FQNEAQ (reference sequence). The CDR3 reads CASSSGADTEAFF. In DNA, the CDR3 is TGTGCCAGCAGTTCGGGGGCGGACACTGAAGCTTTCTTT.

This chain connects TRBV28 to TRBJ1-2; D is undetermined. The V end lost 4 bases, the J end lost 10 bases, and 10 bases lay between the germline ends. The CDR3 consists of 11 residues. Germline CDR1 and CDR2: MDHEN and SYDVKM. The CDR3 region has the DNA TGTGCCAGCAGTTCCCAATATCTCTACACCTTC. Translated: CASSSQYLYTF.

This clonotype was seen only a few times. The rearrangement links TRBV2 to TRBJ1-4, with D possibly being TRBD1 (5 bases). Deletions cut 6 bases from V and 8 bases from J, with 7 bases between. The CDR3 sequence is 11 residues long. Germline V lookup: CDR1 SNHLY, CDR2 FYNNEI. The CDR3 DNA follows: TGTGCCAGCAGATCAGGGGAAAAACTGTTTTTT. This encodes CASRSGEKLFF.

This clonotype has at least ten counts. This chain links TRBV6-1 with TRBJ1-2; perhaps TRBD1 as D (5 bases). Trimming left V 6 bases short and J 7 bases short, with 18 bases between. Germline V lookup: CDR1 MNHNS, CDR2 SASEGT. CDR3 length: 14 amino acids. CDR3 bases: TGTGCCAGCAGCCGGGCCAGGGCGAGCGGTGGCTACACCTTC. Translated, it gives CASSRARASGGYTF.

The rearrangement joins TRBV7-2 to TRBJ1-3, with a tentative D call TRBD1 (5 bases). Germline lookup yields CDR1 SGHTA and CDR2 FQGNSA. CDR3 size: 13 residues. Trimming took 7 bases from V and 2 from J, leaving 9 bases between them. DNA for the CDR3: TGTGCCAGCAAGGTGGGGCCTGGAAACACCATATATTTT. Its protein product is CASKVGPGNTIYF.